A selection of T cell receptor beta chains follows, all from one sample in a study of vaccination and CD4 T cells after COVID-19. The antigens of these receptors remain unknown. TCRdb reprocessed the PCR reads via MiXCR and lists one record per CDR3 protein. The sample consists of tens of thousands of distinct CDR3 sequences, over 40% of them appearing once. Material: CD4+ T cells from blood, cultured in vitro. All receptors derive from a human donor who had recovered from COVID-19. Each CDR3 is given with its conserved first and last residue. The order of the fields is V gene, D gene, clone size, CDR3 length, J gene, CDR3 DNA, CDR3 protein. D genes are given only for firm matches. Expanded clones are given a class, and other clones once, few, many or no size at all.

v_gene: TRBV7-6; d_gene: NA; abundance: NA; len: 12; j_gene: TRBJ2-7; CDR3nt: TGTGCCAGCGGACACTTAAACTACGAGCAGTACTTC; CDR3aa: CASGHLNYEQYF
v_gene: TRBV2; d_gene: TRBD1; abundance: few; len: 14; j_gene: TRBJ1-2; CDR3nt: TGTGCCAGCAGCGTCGACAGGGTAGACTATGGCTACACCTTC; CDR3aa: CASSVDRVDYGYTF
v_gene: TRBV5-1; d_gene: NA; abundance: NA; len: 15; j_gene: TRBJ2-5; CDR3nt: TGCGCCAGCAGCCTCGGAGGTGGGATTGGAGAGACCCAGTACTTC; CDR3aa: CASSLGGGIGETQYF
v_gene: TRBV11-3; d_gene: TRBD1; abundance: few; len: 15; j_gene: TRBJ2-2; CDR3nt: TGTGCCAGCAGCGCCGGGACAGGGAACACCGGGGAGCTGTTTTTT; CDR3aa: CASSAGTGNTGELFF
v_gene: TRBV6-2/TRBV6-3; d_gene: NA; abundance: NA; len: 13; j_gene: TRBJ2-3; CDR3nt: TGTGCCAGCACCAGGGACTCCACAGATACGCAGTATTTT; CDR3aa: CASTRDSTDTQYF
v_gene: TRBV6-1; d_gene: TRBD1; abundance: NA; len: 14; j_gene: TRBJ2-7; CDR3nt: TGTGCCAGCAGACCCGACAGGGATCGGTACGAGCAGTACTTC; CDR3aa: CASRPDRDRYEQYF
v_gene: TRBV2; d_gene: NA; abundance: once; len: 11; j_gene: TRBJ2-5; CDR3nt: TGTGCCAGCACCCAGGGGCAGACCCAGTACTTC; CDR3aa: CASTQGQTQYF
v_gene: TRBV7-3; d_gene: NA; abundance: few; len: 13; j_gene: TRBJ2-2; CDR3nt: TGTGCCAGCAGCTTAGCAGGATCCGGGGAGCTGTTTTTT; CDR3aa: CASSLAGSGELFF
v_gene: TRBV20-1; d_gene: NA; abundance: NA; len: 13; j_gene: TRBJ1-1; CDR3nt: TGCAGTGCTAGAAGGGGTGAAAGGACTGAAGCTTTCTTT; CDR3aa: CSARRGERTEAFF
v_gene: TRBV20-1; d_gene: TRBD1; abundance: NA; len: 12; j_gene: TRBJ2-7; CDR3nt: TGCAGTGCGGCCGGGACAGAGCACGAGCAGTACTTC; CDR3aa: CSAAGTEHEQYF
v_gene: TRBV11-2; d_gene: NA; abundance: few; len: 14; j_gene: TRBJ2-7; CDR3nt: TGTGCCAGCAGCCCACAAGGGAGTTTGGGCGAGCAGTACTTC; CDR3aa: CASSPQGSLGEQYF
v_gene: TRBV19; d_gene: NA; abundance: NA; len: 13; j_gene: TRBJ1-2; CDR3nt: TGTGCCAGTAGTCCGACAGCTAACTATGGCTACACCTTC; CDR3aa: CASSPTANYGYTF
v_gene: TRBV7-2; d_gene: TRBD2; abundance: few; len: 15; j_gene: TRBJ2-3; CDR3nt: TGTGCCAGCAGCTTAGCTAGCGGGAGGACAGATACGCAGTATTTT; CDR3aa: CASSLASGRTDTQYF
v_gene: TRBV7-2; d_gene: NA; abundance: NA; len: 16; j_gene: TRBJ1-4; CDR3nt: TGTGCCAGCACCTCTCGCAGCGGTGCAACTAATGAAAAACTGTTTTTT; CDR3aa: CASTSRSGATNEKLFF
v_gene: TRBV25-1; d_gene: NA; abundance: NA; len: 14; j_gene: TRBJ1-1; CDR3nt: TGTGCCAGCAGTAAGGGGGGGCGAGACACTGAAGCTTTCTTT; CDR3aa: CASSKGGRDTEAFF
v_gene: TRBV10-1; d_gene: NA; abundance: few; len: 14; j_gene: TRBJ1-1; CDR3nt: TGCGCCAGCAGTGAGTCTGGAGAACCCACTGAAGCTTTCTTT; CDR3aa: CASSESGEPTEAFF
v_gene: TRBV11-3; d_gene: TRBD2; abundance: NA; len: 17; j_gene: TRBJ2-2; CDR3nt: TGTGCCAGCAGCTTGAGCGGGGGGGCCGAGTACACCGGGGAGCTGTTTTTT; CDR3aa: CASSLSGGAEYTGELFF
v_gene: TRBV7-6; d_gene: TRBD1; abundance: NA; len: 15; j_gene: TRBJ1-4; CDR3nt: TGTGCCAGCAGCAGACAGGGGGGACGTAATGAAAAACTGTTTTTT; CDR3aa: CASSRQGGRNEKLFF
v_gene: TRBV15; d_gene: TRBD1; abundance: NA; len: 18; j_gene: TRBJ2-4; CDR3nt: TGTGCCACCAGCAGAGATAGGGGACAGCTTCTAGCCAAAAACATTCAGTACTTC; CDR3aa: CATSRDRGQLLAKNIQYF
v_gene: TRBV24-1; d_gene: TRBD1; abundance: few; len: 15; j_gene: TRBJ2-3; CDR3nt: TGTGCCACCAGTGATTCGGGACAGGGCACAGATACGCAGTATTTT; CDR3aa: CATSDSGQGTDTQYF
v_gene: TRBV6-1; d_gene: NA; abundance: NA; len: 16; j_gene: TRBJ1-1; CDR3nt: TGTGCCAGCAAGGGTTTGTCGGCGGGACAGAACACTGAAGCTTTCTTT; CDR3aa: CASKGLSAGQNTEAFF
v_gene: TRBV11-3; d_gene: NA; abundance: few; len: 14; j_gene: TRBJ1-6; CDR3nt: TGTGCCAGCAGTGTGGGGGCAGTAAATTCACCCCTCCACTTT; CDR3aa: CASSVGAVNSPLHF
v_gene: TRBV27; d_gene: TRBD1; abundance: few; len: 13; j_gene: TRBJ1-2; CDR3nt: TGTGCCAGCAGTTATTCAGGGGGCTTTGGCTACACCTTC; CDR3aa: CASSYSGGFGYTF
v_gene: TRBV27; d_gene: TRBD2; abundance: NA; len: 15; j_gene: TRBJ2-2; CDR3nt: TGTGCCAGCAGTTCGGGGACTAGGAACACCGGGGAGCTGTTTTTT; CDR3aa: CASSSGTRNTGELFF
v_gene: TRBV10-3; d_gene: TRBD2; abundance: NA; len: 12; j_gene: TRBJ2-1; CDR3nt: TGTGCCATCAGTGAGCGGGGGGGTGAGCAGTTCTTC; CDR3aa: CAISERGGEQFF
v_gene: TRBV20-1; d_gene: TRBD1; abundance: NA; len: 12; j_gene: TRBJ1-1; CDR3nt: TGCAGTGCCCTAGACAGGGTAACTGAAGCTTTCTTT; CDR3aa: CSALDRVTEAFF
v_gene: TRBV28; d_gene: NA; abundance: NA; len: 12; j_gene: TRBJ1-5; CDR3nt: TGTGCCAGCAGTTTAGGTGGTCAGCCCCAGCATTTT; CDR3aa: CASSLGGQPQHF
v_gene: TRBV6-2/TRBV6-3; d_gene: NA; abundance: NA; len: 11; j_gene: TRBJ1-1; CDR3nt: TGTGCCACCCTCGAGCTCACTGAAGCTTTCTTT; CDR3aa: CATLELTEAFF
v_gene: TRBV27; d_gene: NA; abundance: few; len: 16; j_gene: TRBJ1-6; CDR3nt: TGTGCCAGCAGTTTATCCTGGGGCAGGTTTAATTCACCCCTCCACTTT; CDR3aa: CASSLSWGRFNSPLHF
v_gene: TRBV2; d_gene: TRBD2; abundance: few; len: 15; j_gene: TRBJ2-1; CDR3nt: TGTGCCAGCAGTCTCGGGACTAGCGGGGTCAATGAGCAGTTCTTC; CDR3aa: CASSLGTSGVNEQFF
v_gene: TRBV15; d_gene: NA; abundance: few; len: 12; j_gene: TRBJ2-7; CDR3nt: TGTGCCACCAGCCGACTGGAACCTCCGCAGTACTTC; CDR3aa: CATSRLEPPQYF
v_gene: TRBV19; d_gene: NA; abundance: NA; len: 14; j_gene: TRBJ1-1; CDR3nt: TGTGCCAGTAGTACAACAGGTGGGAACACTGAAGCTTTCTTT; CDR3aa: CASSTTGGNTEAFF
v_gene: TRBV27; d_gene: NA; abundance: few; len: 15; j_gene: TRBJ1-5; CDR3nt: TGTGCCAGCAGTTTTGGGGCAGGAGCGGGTCAGCCCCAGCATTTT; CDR3aa: CASSFGAGAGQPQHF
v_gene: TRBV2; d_gene: TRBD1; abundance: once; len: 16; j_gene: TRBJ1-5; CDR3nt: TGTGCCAGCATGTCAAGGGGTGGCCAGGGGGGACAGCCCCAGCATTTT; CDR3aa: CASMSRGGQGGQPQHF
v_gene: TRBV30; d_gene: TRBD1; abundance: NA; len: 10; j_gene: TRBJ1-2; CDR3nt: TGTGCCTTTACAACAGGGGGTCTGACCTTC; CDR3aa: CAFTTGGLTF
v_gene: TRBV28; d_gene: NA; abundance: NA; len: 15; j_gene: TRBJ2-3; CDR3nt: TGTGCCAGCAGTCCGACTAGTGGTGGCACAGATACGCAGTATTTT; CDR3aa: CASSPTSGGTDTQYF
v_gene: TRBV24-1; d_gene: TRBD2; abundance: NA; len: 16; j_gene: TRBJ2-1; CDR3nt: TGTGCCACCAGTGATTTGGTAGCGGGAGGATACAATGAGCAGTTCTTC; CDR3aa: CATSDLVAGGYNEQFF
v_gene: TRBV27; d_gene: NA; abundance: NA; len: 13; j_gene: TRBJ1-2; CDR3nt: TGTGCCAGCAGTTTCTTTCGAGCCTATGGCTACACCTTC; CDR3aa: CASSFFRAYGYTF
v_gene: TRBV7-2; d_gene: NA; abundance: NA; len: 13; j_gene: TRBJ1-1; CDR3nt: TGCGCCAGCAGCCAAGGGCCCGGCACTGAAGCTTTCTTT; CDR3aa: CASSQGPGTEAFF
v_gene: TRBV19; d_gene: TRBD2; abundance: NA; len: 14; j_gene: TRBJ2-7; CDR3nt: TGTGCCAGTAGGCCGGGACTAGCTTCCGACGAGCAGTACTTC; CDR3aa: CASRPGLASDEQYF
v_gene: TRBV7-9; d_gene: NA; abundance: NA; len: 14; j_gene: TRBJ1-1; CDR3nt: TGTGCCAGCAGCTTAGCGATGACGAACACTGAAGCTTTCTTT; CDR3aa: CASSLAMTNTEAFF
v_gene: TRBV27; d_gene: NA; abundance: few; len: 14; j_gene: TRBJ1-1; CDR3nt: TGTGCCAGCAGCTTCAGCGGGGGGGGCACTGAAGCTTTCTTT; CDR3aa: CASSFSGGGTEAFF
v_gene: TRBV6-1; d_gene: NA; abundance: NA; len: 12; j_gene: TRBJ1-2; CDR3nt: TGTGCCAGCAGTGAAAGGGGGGGGGGCTACACCTTC; CDR3aa: CASSERGGGYTF
v_gene: TRBV19; d_gene: TRBD1; abundance: few; len: 16; j_gene: TRBJ1-5; CDR3nt: TGTGCCAGTAGTACCAGGACAGGGGGCCGGTTTGGGCCCCAGCATTTT; CDR3aa: CASSTRTGGRFGPQHF
v_gene: TRBV5-8; d_gene: NA; abundance: NA; len: 16; j_gene: TRBJ2-5; CDR3nt: TGTGCCAGCAGCTTCGGGCAGGATGTCCTCCGGGAGACCCAGTACTTC; CDR3aa: CASSFGQDVLRETQYF
v_gene: TRBV4-1; d_gene: TRBD2; abundance: NA; len: 17; j_gene: TRBJ2-2; CDR3nt: TGCGCCAGCAGCCCCCGGTACAGCGGGGGGGGTACCGGGGAGCTGTTTTTT; CDR3aa: CASSPRYSGGGTGELFF
v_gene: TRBV7-2; d_gene: NA; abundance: NA; len: 14; j_gene: TRBJ1-1; CDR3nt: TGTGCCAGCAGCTTATCAGTGACAGAGGATGAAGCTTTCTTT; CDR3aa: CASSLSVTEDEAFF
v_gene: TRBV5-1; d_gene: NA; abundance: NA; len: 13; j_gene: TRBJ2-1; CDR3nt: TGCGCCAGCAGCCCCGGGACTGCCAATGAGCAGTTCTTC; CDR3aa: CASSPGTANEQFF
v_gene: TRBV12-3/TRBV12-4; d_gene: NA; abundance: NA; len: 14; j_gene: TRBJ1-1; CDR3nt: TGTGCCAGCAGACGAGAGACAGCTGCCACTGAAGCTTTCTTT; CDR3aa: CASRRETAATEAFF
v_gene: TRBV30; d_gene: NA; abundance: NA; len: 12; j_gene: TRBJ1-2; CDR3nt: TGTGCCTGCTACCTACGCTTCGATGGCTACACCTTC; CDR3aa: CACYLRFDGYTF
v_gene: TRBV21-1; d_gene: NA; abundance: NA; len: 17; j_gene: TRBJ1-5; CDR3nt: TGTGCCAGCAGCCCGAGGGTCAGGGCCATTGGGAATCAGCCCCAGCATTTT; CDR3aa: CASSPRVRAIGNQPQHF
v_gene: TRBV29-1; d_gene: NA; abundance: NA; len: 15; j_gene: TRBJ1-1; CDR3nt: TGCAGCGTTGGCTATATACAGGGCGTACACACTGAAGCTTTCTTT; CDR3aa: CSVGYIQGVHTEAFF
v_gene: TRBV6-2/TRBV6-3; d_gene: NA; abundance: few; len: 15; j_gene: TRBJ1-5; CDR3nt: TGTGCCAGCAGCCACCGACAAGATAGCAATCAGCCCCAGCATTTT; CDR3aa: CASSHRQDSNQPQHF
v_gene: TRBV5-1; d_gene: TRBD1; abundance: NA; len: 14; j_gene: TRBJ1-1; CDR3nt: TGCGCCAGCAGCCCGGGACAGGGAGTAGGTGAAGCTTTCTTT; CDR3aa: CASSPGQGVGEAFF
v_gene: TRBV27; d_gene: NA; abundance: NA; len: 18; j_gene: TRBJ1-1; CDR3nt: TGTGCCAGCAGTTTAGCTACTCGAGGGGAAGTAACGAACACTGAAGCTTTCTTT; CDR3aa: CASSLATRGEVTNTEAFF
v_gene: TRBV10-1; d_gene: TRBD2; abundance: NA; len: 18; j_gene: TRBJ2-3; CDR3nt: TGCGCCAGCAGTGACCCACCCAGAGCGGGGGAACCAGGTGATACGCAGTATTTT; CDR3aa: CASSDPPRAGEPGDTQYF
v_gene: TRBV6-2/TRBV6-3; d_gene: TRBD1; abundance: NA; len: 12; j_gene: TRBJ1-2; CDR3nt: TGTGCCAGCAGCACAGGGGGCCGAGGCTACACCTTC; CDR3aa: CASSTGGRGYTF